These 21 T cell receptor beta chains came from one sample sequenced in a study of OX40 agonist ivuxolimab in advanced cancers. The data were produced by immunoSEQ multiplex PCR, yet TCRdb's version contains in-frame clones alone and is incomplete. The data show about 73,000 clones, more than 85% seen once. The source material was CD4+ or CD8+ T cells sorted from blood, sampled in a trial of the OX40 agonist ivuxolimab. The receptors come from an adult with an advanced solid tumor such as melanoma, head and neck, liver or kidney cancer.

The chain links TRBV13 to TRBJ2-7; the D is unclear. The CDR3 runs 13 residues. Germline values: CDR1 PRHDT, CDR2 FYEKMQ (reference sequence). V lost 4 bases and J 0 bases, leaving 7 bases between the germline ends. The CDR3 sequence is CASSYAGSYEQYF. For the CDR3, the DNA is TGTGCCAGCAGCTACGCTGGCTCCTACGAGCAGTACTTC.

The chain couples TRBV7-2 to TRBJ1-1; 11 nucleotides match TRBD1. The V gene's germline CDR1 is SGHTA and CDR2 FQGNSA. Germline trimming cut 2 bases from V and 4 bases from J; bases unmatched to any gene: 3. This CDR3 comprises 15 residues. The CDR3 sequence is CASSLLGQGGTEAFF. Here the CDR3 DNA reads TGTGCCAGCAGCTTACTGGGACAGGGGGGCACTGAAGCTTTCTTT.

This chain joins TRBV5-4 and TRBJ2-1; 8 nucleotides agree with TRBD1. J lost 9 bases, V lost 1 base, and 3 bases had no gene match. The CDR3 runs 13 residues. Germline CDR1 reads SGHNT; CDR2 reads YYREEE (reference sequence). The DNA of the CDR3 is TGTGCCAGCAGCTTGTGGACAGGGCTTGAGCAGTTCTTC. Its translation: CASSLWTGLEQFF.

CDR3 bases: TGTGCCAGCAGCTCCGGGCCAGAATTGGGCACAGATACGCAGTATTTT. Translation: CASSSGPELGTDTQYF. The V gene is TRBV11-2, the J gene TRBJ2-3; no clear D. This CDR3 comprises 16 residues. Trimming shortened V by 4 bases and J by 1 base, and 15 bases separated the two germline ends. Per the germline V gene, CDR1 is SGHAT and CDR2 is FQNNGV.

The gene calls are TRBV9 and TRBJ1-1, with unresolved D. The germline V gene has CDR1 SGDLS and CDR2 YYNGEE. The CDR3 is 14 amino acids. V gave up 3 bases and J gave up 6 bases, with 15 bases separating them. DNA of the CDR3: TGTGCCAGCAGCGGCCTCCAGGCGAGGGCTGAAGCTTTCTTT. It encodes CASSGLQARAEAFF. The whole variable domain, filled in from reference TRBV9 and TRBJ1-1, reads DSGVTQTPKHLITATGQRVTLRCSPRSGDLSVYWYQQSLDQGLQFLIQYYNGEERAKGNILERFSAQQFPDLHSELNLSSLELGDSALYFCASSGLQARAEAFFGQGTRLTVV.

The V call is TRBV2, the J call TRBJ1-3; unclear D gene. The CDR3 covers 13 residues. Trimming cost V 6 bases and J 8 bases, with 14 bases left between them. Looked up from germline, CDR1 is SNHLY and CDR2 is FYNNEI. This CDR3 reads CASSGVPVYTIYF. The DNA of the CDR3 is TGTGCCAGCAGCGGGGTCCCGGTCTACACCATATATTTT. Supplemented by reference TRBV2 and TRBJ1-3, the full variable domain reads EPEVTQTPSHQVTQMGQEVILRCVPISNHLYFYWYRQILGQKVEFLVSFYNNEISEKSEIFDDQFSVERPDGSNFTLKIRSTKLEDSAMYFCASSGVPVYTIYFGEGSWLTVV.

The rearrangement uses TRBV11-2 and TRBJ1-4; tentatively, D is TRBD1 (5 bases). The CDR3 consists of 15 residues. Trimming removed 5 bases at V and 8 bases at J, with 18 bases between. Germline V gene sequence: CDR1 SGHAT, CDR2 FQNNGV. The CDR3 protein is CASSQKFAGKEKLFF. The CDR3 DNA reads as TGTGCCAGCAGCCAAAAGTTTGCAGGGAAAGAAAAACTGTTTTTT.

This chain uses TRBV6-5 with TRBJ2-7, with D uncertain. CDR1 and CDR2 from the germline V gene are MNHEY and SVGAGI. The V gene lost 0 bases and the J gene lost 4 bases, with 10 bases spanning the gap. The CDR3 is made up of 14 amino acids. The CDR3 bases are TGTGCCAGCAGTTACTCGAAATGGGGATACGAGCAGTACTTC. Its translation is CASSYSKWGYEQYF.

The rearrangement uses TRBV9 and TRBJ2-3, with 9 bases fitting TRBD1. The CDR3 has 15 amino acids. Germline V gene lookup returns CDR1 SGDLS and CDR2 YYNGEE. The J segment lost 2 bases and the V segment lost 7 bases, leaving 8 bases of the junction unmatched. The CDR3: CASSGQGINTDTQYF. The CDR3 region has the DNA TGTGCCAGCTCTGGACAGGGGATAAACACAGATACGCAGTATTTT.

The chain employs TRBV18 and TRBJ2-1, with TRBD2 matching 10 bases. The length of the CDR3 is 15 residues. J was trimmed by 4 bases and V by 6 bases; bases with no gene match: 6. Germline loops: CDR1 KGHSH, CDR2 LQKENI. The CDR3 DNA reads TGTGCCAGCTCGTTAGCGGGGGGATCATACAATGAGCAGTTCTTC. As protein: CASSLAGGSYNEQFF.

The gene calls are TRBV7-9 and TRBJ1-2; possible D gene TRBD1, 5 bases. Trimming took 5 bases from V and 4 from J, leaving 17 bases between them. CDR1 SEHNR and CDR2 FQNEAQ come from the germline V gene (reference sequence). CDR3 length: 15 amino acids. The CDR3 DNA reads TGTGCCAGCAGCGAACTACAGGCTAAACTCTATGGCTACACCTTC. Its translation is CASSELQAKLYGYTF.

The genes are TRBV5-1 and TRBJ1-1; D might be TRBD1 (6 bases). Per germline, CDR1 SGHRS and CDR2 YFSETQ. CDR3 length: 14 residues. With 6 bases removed from V and 6 bases from J, the gap between germline ends came to 18 bases. CDR3 sequence: CASTPWGQGPEAFF. The CDR3 nucleotides are TGCGCCAGCACCCCGTGGGGGCAGGGGCCTGAAGCTTTCTTT.

This rearrangement joins TRBV6-1 to TRBJ2-1; tentatively, D is TRBD1 or TRBD2 (5 bases each). Trimming removed 1 base at V and 4 bases at J, with 11 bases between. CDR3 length: 15 residues. The germline V gene encodes CDR1 MNHNS and CDR2 SASEGT. CDR3 DNA sequence: TGTGCCAGCAGTGAAGACGGGGCCCGATACAATGAGCAGTTCTTC. It is translated as CASSEDGARYNEQFF.

V gene TRBV9 combines with J gene TRBJ2-6; TRBD1 might be the D (6 bases). Per the germline V gene, CDR1 is SGDLS and CDR2 is YYNGEE. V was pared by 4 bases and J by 4 bases, with 12 bases between. The CDR3 runs 15 residues. The CDR3 DNA sequence: TGTGCCAGCAGCATACAGGGTCTCGGGGCCAACGTCCTGACTTTC. It encodes CASSIQGLGANVLTF.

Details on this clone: Other DNA sequences in this specimen translate into the identical CDR3. The chain joins TRBV19 to TRBJ1-1; D might be TRBD1 (5 bases). CDR1 is LNHDA and CDR2 is SQIVND in the germline V gene (reference sequence). V lost 1 base, J lost 2 bases, and 8 bases lay in between. The CDR3 covers 14 residues. CDR3: CASSIGQGNTEAFF. The CDR3 region has the DNA TGTGCCAGTAGTATAGGGCAGGGAAACACTGAAGCTTTCTTT.

The chain joins TRBV4-1 to TRBJ2-7, with a weak D call TRBD1 (5 bases). V lost 0 bases and J lost 3, with 12 bases in between. This CDR3 contains 15 residues. CDR1 and CDR2 from the germline V gene are MGHRA and YSYEKL. The CDR3 DNA is TGCGCCAGCAGCCAAGAGCAGGGTCCCGGCTACGAGCAGTACTTC. Amino acids: CASSQEQGPGYEQYF.

The chain recombines TRBV7-9 with TRBJ2-1; 11 bases are shared with TRBD2. The trim removed 5 bases at V and 4 bases at J, leaving 7 bases unmatched. The CDR3 length is 16 residues. Germline V gene data show CDR1 as SEHNR and CDR2 as FQNEAQ (reference sequence). CDR3: CASSPAGTSGYNEQFF. In nucleotides, the CDR3 is TGTGCCAGCAGCCCGGCCGGGACTAGCGGATACAATGAGCAGTTCTTC.

The chain is built from TRBV19 and TRBJ2-2; 14 bases agree with TRBD2. Germline CDR1 is LNHDA and CDR2 is SQIVND (reference sequence). Trimming cost V 6 bases and J 0 bases; bases outside gene matches: 18. The CDR3 length is 22 residues. CDR3 DNA sequence: TGTGCCAGTAGGGAGACTAAAATGGGGACTAGCGGGGGACAATCGAACACCGGGGAGCTGTTTTTT. This gives the protein CASRETKMGTSGGQSNTGELFF.

This chain uses TRBV5-8 with TRBJ1-2; 9 bases line up with TRBD1. The CDR3 spans 17 residues. From germline, CDR1 is SGHTS and CDR2 YDEGEE. Germline trimming cut 2 bases from V and 1 base from J; bases unmatched to any gene: 9. The CDR3 spells CASSFGETGGYNYGYTF. The DNA of the CDR3 is TGTGCCAGCAGCTTTGGGGAAACAGGGGGCTATAACTATGGCTACACCTTC.

The V and J genes are TRBV16 and TRBJ1-5, with D possibly TRBD1 on 6 matching bases. Trimming stripped 4 bases from V and 3 bases from J, with 10 bases between. Germline CDR1 KGHSY, CDR2 FQNENV. The CDR3 length is 14 residues. The DNA for the CDR3 is TGTGCCAGCAGCCCGGGACATAACAATCAGCCCCAGCATTTT. Amino acid sequence: CASSPGHNNQPQHF.

This chain links TRBV13 with TRBJ2-1; 14 nucleotides match TRBD2. Germline V gives CDR1 PRHDT, CDR2 FYEKMQ (reference sequence). There are 16 residues in the CDR3. Trimming at V came to 10 bases and at J to 0 bases, leaving 5 bases not matched to a gene. The CDR3 DNA follows: TGTGCCACGACTAGCGGGGGGGGTAGCTCCTACAATGAGCAGTTCTTC. Its protein product is CATTSGGGSSYNEQFF.